These 9 T cell receptor beta chains were sequenced from one sample in a study of human T cells and chemical hapten exposure. TCRdb called the RACE reads again in MiXCR, with one record for every CDR3 protein. The sample shows 110,000 to 150,000 distinct CDR3 sequences, about 10% of them seen only once. Described time point: patch test 2, 6 weeks after DPC sensitization. Treatment: therapeutic diphenylcyclopropenone sensitization with weekly scalp DPC. The source material was whole blood, sampled in connection with sensitization to the hapten diphenylcyclopropenone (DPC). These receptors all stem from a woman aged 50 to 60 with alopecia areata. Some clones in this sample may be carry-over from other donors' samples.

The V and J genes are TRBV7-9 and TRBJ1-1; 9 nucleotides line up with TRBD1. In germline, CDR1 is SEHNR, CDR2 FQNEAQ (reference sequence). Trimming took 4 bases from V and 4 from J; bases not matched to a gene: 7. The CDR3 totals 15 residues. CDR3 bases: TGTGCCAGCAGCTGGGGGACAGGGTTGAGCACTGAAGCTTTCTTT. Its protein product is CASSWGTGLSTEAFF. Variable domain in full (rest from reference TRBV7-9 and TRBJ1-1): DTGVSQNPRHKITKRGQNVTFRCDPISEHNRLYWYRQTLGQGPEFLTYFQNEAQLEKSRLLSDRFSAERPKGSFSTLEIQRTEQGDSAMYLCASSWGTGLSTEAFFGQGTRLTVV.

This clonotype has at least ten counts. The genes are TRBV5-5 and TRBJ2-2, with a weak D call TRBD2 (5 bases). This CDR3 is built from 15 residues. Germline values: CDR1 SGHKS, CDR2 YYEKEE (reference sequence). V was shortened by 0 bases and J by 6 bases, with 12 bases between the two germline ends. The CDR3 sequence is CASSLAPGVSGELFF. As DNA, the CDR3 is TGTGCCAGCAGCTTGGCCCCCGGGGTCTCCGGGGAGCTGTTTTTT.

The chain carries TRBV7-9 and TRBJ2-7; TRBD2 aligns across 7 bases. The CDR3 covers 11 residues. V shed 8 bases, J shed 7 bases, and the junction held 5 bases outside the gene matches. Germline CDR1 reads SEHNR; CDR2 reads FQNEAQ (reference sequence). The CDR3 loop reads CASQGGREQYF. CDR3 DNA sequence: TGTGCCAGCCAGGGAGGGAGGGAGCAGTACTTC.

The chain recombines TRBV20-1 with TRBJ2-7; possibly TRBD1 or TRBD2 for D (6 bases each). The V end was cut by 4 bases, the J end by 2 bases, with 9 bases between. The germline gives CDR1 DFQATT, CDR2 SNEGSKA (reference sequence). This CDR3 is 12 amino acids long. The CDR3 loop is CSAKRGAYEQYF. The CDR3 DNA sequence: TGCAGTGCTAAAAGGGGGGCCTACGAGCAGTACTTC.

This clonotype was counted many times. The chain uses TRBV20-1 and TRBJ1-4; D remains unclear. The CDR3 is 16 amino acids. In germline, CDR1 is DFQATT, CDR2 SNEGSKA (reference sequence). Trimming stripped 0 bases from V and 7 bases from J, with 18 bases between. The CDR3: CSARDLSGSKGEKLFF. CDR3 DNA sequence: TGCAGTGCTAGAGATCTTTCGGGTTCCAAGGGTGAAAAACTGTTTTTT.

The chain joins TRBV18 to TRBJ1-2, with a weak D call TRBD1 (6 bases). The CDR3 totals 14 residues. Germline-derived CDR1 and CDR2 are KGHSH and LQKENI. V was pared by 1 base and J by 6 bases, with 12 bases between. The DNA of the CDR3 is TGTGCCAGCTCACCACGTCAGGGGAAGGATGGCTACACCTTC. Its protein is CASSPRQGKDGYTF. The full variable domain, with the rest looked up from reference TRBV18 and TRBJ1-2, is NAGVMQNPRHLVRRRGQEARLRCSPMKGHSHVYWYRQLPEEGLKFMVYLQKENIIDESGMPKERFSAEFPKEGPSILRIQQVVRGDSAAYFCASSPRQGKDGYTFGSGTRLTVV.

V is TRBV5-4 and J is TRBJ2-7; 10 positions agree with TRBD1. With 4 bases clipped from V and 2 bases from J, the junction kept 9 bases outside the gene matches. The CDR3 covers 16 residues. Germline CDR1 SGHNT, CDR2 YYREEE (reference sequence). CDR3: CASSTPGQGSTYEQYF. CDR3 bases: TGTGCCAGCAGCACCCCGGGACAGGGGAGCACCTACGAGCAGTACTTC.

This clonotype was seen at least ten times. This sequence joins TRBV19 and TRBJ1-5, with D unclear. Trimming pared 2 bases from V and 10 bases from J, leaving 12 bases between. The CDR3 covers 13 residues. Germline values: CDR1 LNHDA, CDR2 SQIVND (reference sequence). The CDR3 DNA follows: TGTGCCAGTAGTATACCGGCCCGTCTACCCCAGCATTTT. It codes for CASSIPARLPQHF. Complete variable domain (other parts from reference TRBV19 and TRBJ1-5): DGGITQSPKYLFRKEGQNVTLSCEQNLNHDAMYWYRQDPGQGLRLIYYSQIVNDFQKGDIAEGYSVSREKKESFPLTVTSAQKNPTAFYLCASSIPARLPQHFGDGTRLSIL.

This clonotype was picked up many times. The rearrangement joins TRBV5-1 to TRBJ2-7, with TRBD2 identical over 12 bases. V lost 5 bases and J lost 0; bases outside the gene matches: 9. Germline assignment: CDR1 SGHRS and CDR2 YFSETQ. There are 17 residues in the CDR3. The CDR3 region has the DNA TGCGCCAGCAGATCGGGACTAGCGGGCTTCAGCTCCTACGAGCAGTACTTC. It encodes CASRSGLAGFSSYEQYF.